The rows below give T cell receptor beta chains drawn from one sample of a study of immune evolution from preneoplasia to lung adenocarcinoma. Only in-frame clones appear in the TCRdb table, and some are missing; sequencing was by immunoSEQ multiplex PCR. The data show roughly 38,000 clones, with roughly 74% seen just once and about 6% held by the top ten. Input material: FFPE invasive lung adenocarcinoma tissue. These receptor sequences come from a person between 55 and 70 years old with lung adenocarcinoma. Both conserved end residues are part of each CDR3. The order of the fields is CDR3 DNA, CDR3 protein, V gene, D gene, clone size, J gene. The D gene is left open where the match is weak. Not all rows give a size; the values are once, few, many and, for expanded clones, a class.

CDR3 DNA: TGCAGTGCCGCATTTGGGGATGAAGCTTTCTTT
CDR3 protein: CSAAFGDEAFF
V gene: TRBV20-1
D gene: -
clone size: medium-sized
J gene: TRBJ1-1

CDR3 DNA: TGTGCCAGCTCACCACCGGGACAGGGGCGGTACGAGCAGTACTTC
CDR3 protein: CASSPPGQGRYEQYF
V gene: TRBV18
D gene: TRBD1
clone size: once
J gene: TRBJ2-7

CDR3 DNA: TGTGCCAGCAGCGCCAGCGGGATATCATACAATGAGCAGTTCTTC
CDR3 protein: CASSASGISYNEQFF
V gene: TRBV9
D gene: TRBD2
clone size: -
J gene: TRBJ2-1

CDR3 DNA: TGTGCCAGCAGCCCCCCCTCGGATACGCAGTATTTT
CDR3 protein: CASSPPSDTQYF
V gene: TRBV7-9
D gene: -
clone size: -
J gene: TRBJ2-3

CDR3 DNA: TGCGCCAGCAGTTTTACAGCGTCCGCGAACACCGGGGAGCTGTTTTTT
CDR3 protein: CASSFTASANTGELFF
V gene: TRBV5-1
D gene: -
clone size: few
J gene: TRBJ2-2

CDR3 DNA: TGTGCCATCAGTCGGAATGGGCGGGAGACCGATACGCAGTATTTT
CDR3 protein: CAISRNGRETDTQYF
V gene: TRBV10-3
D gene: TRBD2
clone size: -
J gene: TRBJ2-3

CDR3 DNA: TGTGCCAGCAGTCAGGGGCCCTACGAGCAGTACTTC
CDR3 protein: CASSQGPYEQYF
V gene: TRBV6-5
D gene: -
clone size: few
J gene: TRBJ2-7

CDR3 DNA: TGCGCCAGCACACCAATGACAGGCTCCTACGAGCAGTACTTC
CDR3 protein: CASTPMTGSYEQYF
V gene: TRBV5-1
D gene: -
clone size: few
J gene: TRBJ2-7

CDR3 DNA: TGCGCCAGCAGGAACGCGCAGGGGAACACTGAAGCTTTCTTT
CDR3 protein: CASRNAQGNTEAFF
V gene: TRBV5-1
D gene: -
clone size: -
J gene: TRBJ1-1

CDR3 DNA: TGTGCCAGTAGTAGACAGATCCTCACAGATACGCAGTATTTT
CDR3 protein: CASSRQILTDTQYF
V gene: TRBV19
D gene: -
clone size: -
J gene: TRBJ2-3

CDR3 DNA: TGTGCCAGCAGCCTATTCCCGAACAGCAATCAGCCCCAGCATTTT
CDR3 protein: CASSLFPNSNQPQHF
V gene: TRBV28
D gene: -
clone size: medium-sized
J gene: TRBJ1-5

CDR3 DNA: TGTGCCAGTCTTACCGTGTATGGCTACACCTTC
CDR3 protein: CASLTVYGYTF
V gene: TRBV2
D gene: -
clone size: -
J gene: TRBJ1-2

CDR3 DNA: TGTGCCAGCAGTTCCTGGACAGGGGGCGTTTGGACTGAAGCTTTCTTT
CDR3 protein: CASSSWTGGVWTEAFF
V gene: TRBV6-5
D gene: TRBD1
clone size: -
J gene: TRBJ1-1

CDR3 DNA: TGTGCCAGTGGACGGGACTCTGGAAACACCATATATTTT
CDR3 protein: CASGRDSGNTIYF
V gene: TRBV2
D gene: -
clone size: once
J gene: TRBJ1-3

CDR3 DNA: TGTGCCAGCCGGTACGGCGGGAGCTACGAGCAGTACTTC
CDR3 protein: CASRYGGSYEQYF
V gene: TRBV11-3
D gene: TRBD2
clone size: -
J gene: TRBJ2-7

CDR3 DNA: TGTGCCAGCAGCTTAGGAGGGCAAAAACTGTTTTTT
CDR3 protein: CASSLGGQKLFF
V gene: TRBV11-2
D gene: -
clone size: -
J gene: TRBJ1-4

CDR3 DNA: TGCGCCAGCAGACCTGCTGCATCCAGTGAGCAGTTCTTC
CDR3 protein: CASRPAASSEQFF
V gene: TRBV10-1
D gene: -
clone size: -
J gene: TRBJ2-1

CDR3 DNA: TGTGCCAGCAGTTTATCGATAACAGGGGGACGCTATGGCTACACCTTC
CDR3 protein: CASSLSITGGRYGYTF
V gene: TRBV27
D gene: TRBD1
clone size: few
J gene: TRBJ1-2

CDR3 DNA: TGTGCCAGCTCACTGGTGATGAGGGGAGGAGAGACCCAGTACTTC
CDR3 protein: CASSLVMRGGETQYF
V gene: TRBV18
D gene: -
clone size: few
J gene: TRBJ2-5

CDR3 DNA: TGTGCCAGCAGCCCAACCCGAGGGACTAGCGGCAAAGAGACCCAGTACTTC
CDR3 protein: CASSPTRGTSGKETQYF
V gene: TRBV7-2
D gene: TRBD2
clone size: few
J gene: TRBJ2-5

CDR3 DNA: TGTGCCAGTATAGCGGGATTGACGCTTAGGAACATTCAGTACTTC
CDR3 protein: CASIAGLTLRNIQYF
V gene: TRBV21-1
D gene: -
clone size: few
J gene: TRBJ2-4

CDR3 DNA: TGCGCCAGCAGGGTAGGGGGAGGGGGAGTGAACACTGAAGCTTTCTTT
CDR3 protein: CASRVGGGGVNTEAFF
V gene: TRBV5-1
D gene: -
clone size: few
J gene: TRBJ1-1

CDR3 DNA: TGTGCCAGCTCACTTCTAGCGGGAAGCACAGATACGCAGTATTTT
CDR3 protein: CASSLLAGSTDTQYF
V gene: TRBV18
D gene: TRBD2
clone size: -
J gene: TRBJ2-3

CDR3 DNA: TGCAGTGCCGGCATAAACACTGAAGCTTTCTTT
CDR3 protein: CSAGINTEAFF
V gene: TRBV20-1
D gene: -
clone size: -
J gene: TRBJ1-1

CDR3 DNA: TGCAGTGCTGCTCCAGGGATCGAGCAGTACTTC
CDR3 protein: CSAAPGIEQYF
V gene: TRBV20-1
D gene: -
clone size: -
J gene: TRBJ2-7

CDR3 DNA: TGTGCCAGCAGCTTTGGGGGCGGAGGAGGAGAGACCCAGTACTTC
CDR3 protein: CASSFGGGGGETQYF
V gene: TRBV11-2
D gene: -
clone size: -
J gene: TRBJ2-5

CDR3 DNA: TGCGCCAGCAGCCAAGGAGTTTGGACTGGGAGCTCTGGAAACACCATATATTTT
CDR3 protein: CASSQGVWTGSSGNTIYF
V gene: TRBV4-1
D gene: -
clone size: -
J gene: TRBJ1-3

CDR3 DNA: TGTGCCAGCAGCGCGAGGTTGGATAATGAAAAACTGTTTTTT
CDR3 protein: CASSARLDNEKLFF
V gene: TRBV9
D gene: -
clone size: few
J gene: TRBJ1-4

CDR3 DNA: TGCGCCAGCAGCCAAGCTGCGGGGCGTAATTCACCCCTCCACTTT
CDR3 protein: CASSQAAGRNSPLHF
V gene: TRBV4-1
D gene: -
clone size: -
J gene: TRBJ1-6

CDR3 DNA: TGTGCCAGCAGCCGCGACAGTTATGGCTACACCTTC
CDR3 protein: CASSRDSYGYTF
V gene: TRBV7-9
D gene: -
clone size: -
J gene: TRBJ1-2

CDR3 DNA: TGCGCCAGCAGTGAACCTGGGGGCACAGATACGCAGTATTTT
CDR3 protein: CASSEPGGTDTQYF
V gene: TRBV10-2
D gene: -
clone size: -
J gene: TRBJ2-3

CDR3 DNA: TGTGCCAGCAGCTTTGACAGTCCCCTCGATGGCTACACCTTC
CDR3 protein: CASSFDSPLDGYTF
V gene: TRBV11-3
D gene: -
clone size: once
J gene: TRBJ1-2

CDR3 DNA: TGTGCCAGCAGCTTTGGGGAAGTGGGCACAGATACGCAGTATTTT
CDR3 protein: CASSFGEVGTDTQYF
V gene: TRBV5-6
D gene: -
clone size: -
J gene: TRBJ2-3